This T cell receptor beta chain was documented in a study of graft-versus-host responses after intestinal transplantation. As for the study in general: All recipients were transplanted with multivisceral, liver-intestinal, or isolated intestinal grafts. Every recipient had anti-thymocyte globulin induction and two to three years of tacrolimus plus steroids.

This clone was counted once. Its antigen is as yet unknown. Study observations and caveats: Declines in HvG clones occurring early post-transplant were associated with peak circulating GvH clone levels. Allograft graft-versus-host to host-versus-graft clonal ratios ran high in patients with graft-donor T cell macrochimerism.

Graft samples were processed, releasing intraepithelial and lamina propria lymphocytes. Repertoires were generated with immunoSEQ multiplex PCR, while TCRdb's copy carries only in-frame clones and drops some. Counted here are more than 30,000 clones, around 87% occurring once; the ten biggest clones make up roughly 17%. The material was ileum tissue, obtained roughly 200 days after intestinal transplant. The TCR comes from a human patient who received an intestinal transplant, so some T cells may come from the graft donor.

The CDR3 reads CASSQVVAYEQYF. CDR3 in DNA: TGTGCCAGCAGCCAGGTCGTAGCCTACGAGCAGTACTTC. This chain uses TRBV11-2 with TRBJ2-7; no definite D call. V lost 5 bases, J lost 2 bases, and 10 bases lay in between. CDR3 length equals 13 residues. Germline V gene lookup returns CDR1 SGHAT and CDR2 FQNNGV.